This is a list of T cell receptor beta chains from one sample in a study of blood T cell repertoires in COVID-19. The data were produced by immunoSEQ multiplex PCR, yet TCRdb's version contains in-frame clones alone and is incomplete. The table lists about 190,000 clones, over 80% of them singletons. The sample consisted of PBMCs or T cells enriched from blood (not recorded which). The receptors derive from a woman aged 25 to 39 who had been exposed to COVID-19. Each CDR3 is given with its conserved first and last residue. Each record gives: V gene, J gene, clone size, D gene, CDR3 DNA, CDR3 protein. The D gene is left open where the match is weak. Only some rows state a clone size, as once, few, many or a class for expanded clones.

V: TRBV2; J: TRBJ1-1; size: .; D: TRBD1; DNA: TGTGCCAGCAGTGTACAGGGGTCGGGAACTGAAGCTTTCTTT; CDR3: CASSVQGSGTEAFF
V: TRBV7-9; J: TRBJ2-6; size: many; D: .; DNA: TGTGCCAGCAGAGATACGAGAGTCTCTGGGGCCAACGTCCTGACTTTC; CDR3: CASRDTRVSGANVLTF
V: TRBV18; J: TRBJ1-1; size: .; D: .; DNA: TGTGCCAGCTCATTTTTTAGGACAGATGAAGCTTTCTTT; CDR3: CASSFFRTDEAFF
V: TRBV6-5; J: TRBJ1-2; size: .; D: TRBD1; DNA: TGTGCCAGCAGTTCCACAGGGGGGCCAAGCTATGGCTACACCTTC; CDR3: CASSSTGGPSYGYTF
V: TRBV7-6; J: TRBJ1-1; size: .; D: .; DNA: TGTGCCAGCAGCTTAGCCCGGAACACTGAAGCTTTCTTT; CDR3: CASSLARNTEAFF
V: TRBV7-3; J: TRBJ2-3; size: .; D: .; DNA: TGTGCCAGCAGCTTAGGCCTACCAGGGGTAGCAGATACGCAGTATTTT; CDR3: CASSLGLPGVADTQYF
V: TRBV7-2; J: TRBJ1-5; size: .; D: TRBD1; DNA: TGTGCCAGCAGCGTGACAGGGGGCCTTGGTCAGCCCCAGCATTTT; CDR3: CASSVTGGLGQPQHF
V: TRBV5-1; J: TRBJ1-2; size: .; D: .; DNA: TGCGCCAGCAGCTCCTCACCGATGGGCCGTATTGGCTACACCTTC; CDR3: CASSSSPMGRIGYTF
V: TRBV2; J: TRBJ1-2; size: .; D: TRBD1; DNA: TGTGCCAGCAGTGGAACAGGGGGGTACTATGGCTACACCTTC; CDR3: CASSGTGGYYGYTF
V: TRBV11-2; J: TRBJ1-2; size: .; D: TRBD1; DNA: TGTGCCAGCAGCTCATGGACAGGGGGCTATGGCTACACCTTC; CDR3: CASSSWTGGYGYTF
V: TRBV4-1; J: TRBJ1-2; size: few; D: .; DNA: TGCGCCAGCAGCGTGGGCGCGGGTAACTATGGCTACACCTTC; CDR3: CASSVGAGNYGYTF
V: TRBV2; J: TRBJ1-2; size: .; D: .; DNA: TGTGCCACTAGAGAGCAGGGGTCCCCCAACTATGGCTACACCTTC; CDR3: CATREQGSPNYGYTF
V: TRBV3-1/TRBV3-2; J: TRBJ2-3; size: .; D: .; DNA: TGTGCCAGCAGCCAAGTGTCAGGATATAGCACAGATACGCAGTATTTT; CDR3: CASSQVSGYSTDTQYF
V: TRBV5-4; J: TRBJ1-1; size: .; D: TRBD1; DNA: TGTGCCAGCAGCCCTCAACAGGGGCCGAACACTGAAGCTTTCTTT; CDR3: CASSPQQGPNTEAFF
V: TRBV29-1; J: TRBJ2-7; size: .; D: TRBD1; DNA: TGCAGCGTTGAAGGAGGACAGGGGGCAAACGAGCAGTACTTC; CDR3: CSVEGGQGANEQYF
V: TRBV7-6; J: TRBJ1-2; size: .; D: .; DNA: TGTGCCAGCAGCTACCTATCGGGCTATGGCTACACCTTC; CDR3: CASSYLSGYGYTF
V: TRBV15; J: TRBJ1-5; size: .; D: TRBD1; DNA: TGTGCCACCAGCGTGCGACAGGGTGGGGATCAGCCCCAGCATTTT; CDR3: CATSVRQGGDQPQHF
V: TRBV5-1; J: TRBJ1-2; size: .; D: .; DNA: TGCGCCAGCAGCTTGGAACAGTTCTATGGCTACACCTTC; CDR3: CASSLEQFYGYTF
V: TRBV13; J: TRBJ1-1; size: once; D: TRBD1; DNA: TGTGCCAGCAGCCAAGGGGGCCGGTACACTGAAGCTTTCTTT; CDR3: CASSQGGRYTEAFF
V: TRBV7-2; J: TRBJ2-7; size: .; D: TRBD2; DNA: TGTGCCAGCAGCTTAGCCAACCACTTTCTCGCGGGGGGACCTACTACCTACGAGCAGTACTTC; CDR3: CASSLANHFLAGGPTTYEQYF
V: TRBV6-5; J: TRBJ1-1; size: .; D: .; DNA: TGTGCCAGCACCTCCCTGGGTGGGGGGTTTGCTTTCTTT; CDR3: CASTSLGGGFAFF
V: TRBV7-6; J: TRBJ2-7; size: .; D: TRBD1; DNA: TGTGCCAGCAACTCCGAGGACAGGCCGGACCTCTACGAGCAGTACTTC; CDR3: CASNSEDRPDLYEQYF
V: TRBV7-8; J: TRBJ1-2; size: .; D: TRBD1; DNA: TGTGCCAGCAGCTTAGTACCCGGGACAGGGGGCCTGGATGGCTACACCTTC; CDR3: CASSLVPGTGGLDGYTF
V: TRBV6-5; J: TRBJ1-2; size: once; D: .; DNA: TGTGCCAGTCAGCGGGGGACCGGATATATGAGCTACACCTTC; CDR3: CASQRGTGYMSYTF
V: TRBV12-5; J: TRBJ1-1; size: .; D: TRBD1; DNA: TGTGCTAGTGGTCCCGGGGGACAGGGGGCGTTAAATGAAGCTTTCTTT; CDR3: CASGPGGQGALNEAFF
V: TRBV30; J: TRBJ1-6; size: .; D: TRBD1; DNA: TGTGCCTTCCGGGACAGGGAGAGTTCACCCCTCCACTTT; CDR3: CAFRDRESSPLHF
V: TRBV11-3; J: TRBJ2-5; size: .; D: .; DNA: TGTGCCAGCAGCGTAGATATTGGGGGACACTCCCAAGAGACCCAGTACTTC; CDR3: CASSVDIGGHSQETQYF
V: TRBV12-3/TRBV12-4; J: TRBJ2-4; size: .; D: TRBD1; DNA: TGTGCCAGCAGTTCTAGACAGGGGGCCATTCAGTACTTC; CDR3: CASSSRQGAIQYF
V: TRBV10-1; J: TRBJ2-2; size: .; D: .; DNA: TGCGCCAGCAGTGAGTCGACAGGAGTCGGGGAGCTGTTTTTT; CDR3: CASSESTGVGELFF
V: TRBV18; J: TRBJ2-5; size: .; D: TRBD1; DNA: TGTGCCAGCTCAGCGACCATTGGGGACAGGGGACTATGGACCCAGTACTTC; CDR3: CASSATIGDRGLWTQYF
V: TRBV27; J: TRBJ2-1; size: once; D: TRBD2; DNA: TGTGCCAGCAGTTTGCCACTAGCGGGCAACAATGAGCAGTTCTTC; CDR3: CASSLPLAGNNEQFF
V: TRBV19; J: TRBJ1-5; size: few; D: .; DNA: TGTGCCAGTAGTATAGTTAGGGGACAAGACGCGGTGCCCCAGCATTTT; CDR3: CASSIVRGQDAVPQHF
V: TRBV6-5; J: TRBJ1-3; size: .; D: TRBD1; DNA: TGTGCCAGCCGAACACTAAGGACAGGCAGAAACACCATATATTTT; CDR3: CASRTLRTGRNTIYF
V: TRBV5-1; J: TRBJ2-3; size: .; D: .; DNA: TGCGCCAGCAGCTTAACGGGGAACACAGATACGCAGTATTTT; CDR3: CASSLTGNTDTQYF
V: TRBV18; J: TRBJ1-1; size: .; D: .; DNA: TGTGCCAGCTCACCACTTCCACTTCGACAGGACATTGAAGCTTTCTTT; CDR3: CASSPLPLRQDIEAFF
V: TRBV10-1; J: TRBJ1-1; size: once; D: .; DNA: TGCGCCAGCAGTGAGAGGACAGAGAACACTGAAGCTTTCTTT; CDR3: CASSERTENTEAFF
V: TRBV10-1; J: TRBJ2-3; size: .; D: TRBD2; DNA: TGCGCCAGCAGTGAGTTTCGGGGGGGTAAAGATACGCAGTATTTT; CDR3: CASSEFRGGKDTQYF
V: TRBV19; J: TRBJ2-7; size: .; D: TRBD1; DNA: TGTGCCAGCGGACAGGGAACCTACGAGCAGTACTTC; CDR3: CASGQGTYEQYF
V: TRBV6-2/TRBV6-3; J: TRBJ2-7; size: .; D: TRBD2; DNA: TGTGCCAGCAGTCCGACTAGCATGACCTACGAGCAGTACTTC; CDR3: CASSPTSMTYEQYF
V: TRBV18; J: TRBJ2-3; size: .; D: .; DNA: TGTGCCAGCTCACCACCGCCAGGCCATAGCACAGATACGCAGTATTTT; CDR3: CASSPPPGHSTDTQYF
V: TRBV2; J: TRBJ1-6; size: .; D: .; DNA: TGTGCCAGCAGCGAAACGTATAGTAATTCACCCCTCCACTTT; CDR3: CASSETYSNSPLHF
V: TRBV5-1; J: TRBJ1-6; size: .; D: .; DNA: TGCGCCAGCAGCTTAGAGTCACAGAATAATTCACCCCTCCACTTT; CDR3: CASSLESQNNSPLHF
V: TRBV7-2; J: TRBJ1-4; size: .; D: .; DNA: TGTGCCAGCAGCTTAGCGCACAGAGTTAATGAAAAACTGTTTTTT; CDR3: CASSLAHRVNEKLFF
V: TRBV5-4; J: TRBJ1-2; size: .; D: .; DNA: TGTGCCAGCAGCTTGAGGGGCGCCTATGGCTACACCTTC; CDR3: CASSLRGAYGYTF
V: TRBV20-1; J: TRBJ2-7; size: .; D: .; DNA: TGCAGTGCGACAGCTAAAGGCGAGCAGTACTTC; CDR3: CSATAKGEQYF
V: TRBV2; J: TRBJ2-7; size: .; D: .; DNA: TGTGCCAGCAGGGAAACAGGTTTCGAGCAGTACTTC; CDR3: CASRETGFEQYF
V: TRBV13; J: TRBJ2-2; size: .; D: .; DNA: TGTGCCAGCAGCAACGTCCTCGGGGCCGGGGAGCTGTTTTTT; CDR3: CASSNVLGAGELFF
V: TRBV19; J: TRBJ1-4; size: .; D: TRBD1; DNA: TGTGCCAGTAGCCGACAGGGTCTTGCTGAAAAACTGTTTTTT; CDR3: CASSRQGLAEKLFF
V: TRBV4-3; J: TRBJ1-1; size: .; D: .; DNA: TGCGCCAGCAGCCAAGGAGAGCTTTACACTGAAGCTTTCTTT; CDR3: CASSQGELYTEAFF
V: TRBV2; J: TRBJ2-4; size: few; D: TRBD1; DNA: TGTGCCAGCAGGTGGGACAGGGGGCCAAAAAACATTCAGTACTTC; CDR3: CASRWDRGPKNIQYF
V: TRBV29-1; J: TRBJ1-2; size: once; D: .; DNA: TGCAGCGCCGTTGGACAGATCTATGGCTACACCTTC; CDR3: CSAVGQIYGYTF
V: TRBV7-2; J: TRBJ1-5; size: .; D: .; DNA: TGTGCCAGCAGAGGGTTCGGGGAGCCCCAGCATTTT; CDR3: CASRGFGEPQHF
V: TRBV27; J: TRBJ1-1; size: .; D: TRBD1; DNA: TGTGCCAGCAAGGCAATGGACAGGGGGAGGATCACTGAAGCTTTCTTT; CDR3: CASKAMDRGRITEAFF
V: TRBV27; J: TRBJ1-5; size: .; D: TRBD1; DNA: TGTGCCAGCAGTTTATCTGGGACAGGCAATCAGCCCCAGCATTTT; CDR3: CASSLSGTGNQPQHF
V: TRBV7-8; J: TRBJ1-3; size: .; D: TRBD1; DNA: TGTGCCAGCAGGGCGGGACAGGGGTCCTTGAGGTCTGGAAACACCATATATTTT; CDR3: CASRAGQGSLRSGNTIYF